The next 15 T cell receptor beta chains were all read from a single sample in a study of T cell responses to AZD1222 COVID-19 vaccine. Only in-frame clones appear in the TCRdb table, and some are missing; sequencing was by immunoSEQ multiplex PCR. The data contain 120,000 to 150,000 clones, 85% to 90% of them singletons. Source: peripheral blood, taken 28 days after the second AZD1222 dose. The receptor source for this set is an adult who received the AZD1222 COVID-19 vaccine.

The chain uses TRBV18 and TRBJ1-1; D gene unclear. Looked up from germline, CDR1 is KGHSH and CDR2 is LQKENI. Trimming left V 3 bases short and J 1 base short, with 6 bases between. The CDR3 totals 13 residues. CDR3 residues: CASSPPGNTEAFF. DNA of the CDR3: TGTGCCAGCTCACCCCCCGGGAACACTGAAGCTTTCTTT.

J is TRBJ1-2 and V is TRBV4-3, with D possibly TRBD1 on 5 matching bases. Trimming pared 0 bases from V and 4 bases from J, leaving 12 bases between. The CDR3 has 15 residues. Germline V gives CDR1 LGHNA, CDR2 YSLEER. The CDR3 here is CASSQDVGRTYGYTF. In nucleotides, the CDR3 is TGCGCCAGCAGCCAAGATGTGGGACGGACCTATGGCTACACCTTC.

In DNA form, the CDR3 reads TGTGCCAGCAGCTTAGTACAGGGCGTTGGGGCCAACGTCCTGACTTTC. Amino acid sequence: CASSLVQGVGANVLTF. The V gene is TRBV7-9, the J gene TRBJ2-6; possible D gene TRBD1, 6 bases. The CDR3 length is 16 residues. V lost 1 base, J lost 3 bases, and 10 bases lay in between. CDR1 is SEHNR, CDR2 FQNEAQ, per germline (reference sequence).

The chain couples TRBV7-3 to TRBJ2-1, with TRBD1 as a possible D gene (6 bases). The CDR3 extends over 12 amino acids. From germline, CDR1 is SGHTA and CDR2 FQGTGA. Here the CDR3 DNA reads TGTGGGCGCCAGGGGCTCTACAATGAGCAGTTCTTC. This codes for CGRQGLYNEQFF.

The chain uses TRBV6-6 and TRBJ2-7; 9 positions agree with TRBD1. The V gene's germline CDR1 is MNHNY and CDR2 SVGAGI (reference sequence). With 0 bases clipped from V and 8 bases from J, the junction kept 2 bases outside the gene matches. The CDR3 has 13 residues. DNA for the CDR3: TGTGCCAGCAGTTACTCAGGGACAGGGCAGCAGTACGTC. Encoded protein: CASSYSGTGQQYV.

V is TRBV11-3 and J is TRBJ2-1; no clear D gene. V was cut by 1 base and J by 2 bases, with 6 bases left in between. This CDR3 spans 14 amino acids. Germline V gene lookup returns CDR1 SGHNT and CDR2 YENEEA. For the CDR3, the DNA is TGTGCCAGCAGCTTAGGACCAGCCTACAATGAGCAGTTCTTC. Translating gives CASSLGPAYNEQFF.

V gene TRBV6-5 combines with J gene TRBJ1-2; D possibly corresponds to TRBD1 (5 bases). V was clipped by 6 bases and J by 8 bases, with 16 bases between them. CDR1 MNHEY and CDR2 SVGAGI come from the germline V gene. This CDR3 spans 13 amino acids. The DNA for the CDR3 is TGTGCCAGCAGAAGGGACCTGCTCGTAGGCTACACCTTC. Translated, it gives CASRRDLLVGYTF.

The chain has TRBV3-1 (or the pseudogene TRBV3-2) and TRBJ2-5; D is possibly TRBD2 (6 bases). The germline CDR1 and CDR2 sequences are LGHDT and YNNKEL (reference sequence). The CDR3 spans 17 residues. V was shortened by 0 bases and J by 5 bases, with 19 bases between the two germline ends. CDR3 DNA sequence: TGTGCCAGCAGCCAAGAGCCGGAGGGAACCCCAGGGGAGACCCAGTACTTC. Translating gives CASSQEPEGTPGETQYF.

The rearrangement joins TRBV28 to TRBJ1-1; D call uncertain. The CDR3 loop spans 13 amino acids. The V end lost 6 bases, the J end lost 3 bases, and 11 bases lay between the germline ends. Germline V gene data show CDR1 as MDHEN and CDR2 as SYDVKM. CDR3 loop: CASSNPWDTEAFF. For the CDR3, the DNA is TGTGCCAGCAGCAATCCCTGGGACACTGAAGCTTTCTTT.

CDR3 bases: TGTGCCAGCAGCCCTCGGACAGGACGTCCCAATCAGCCCCAGCATTTT. Its translation is CASSPRTGRPNQPQHF. This chain links TRBV21-1 with TRBJ1-5; the table's D gene call, TRBD1, was not cross checked with the DNA. TRBV21-1 counts as a pseudogene. CDR3 length: 16 amino acids.

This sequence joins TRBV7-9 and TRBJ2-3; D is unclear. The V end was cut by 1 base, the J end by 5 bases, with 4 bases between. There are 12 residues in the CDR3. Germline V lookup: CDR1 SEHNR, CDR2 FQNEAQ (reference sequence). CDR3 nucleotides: TGTGCCAGCAGCTTAGAAGGAGATACGCAGTATTTT. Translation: CASSLEGDTQYF.

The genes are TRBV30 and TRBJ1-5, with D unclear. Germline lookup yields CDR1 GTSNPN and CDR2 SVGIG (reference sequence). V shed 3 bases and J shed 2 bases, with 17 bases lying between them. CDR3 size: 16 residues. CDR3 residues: CAWSPRGGRRNQPQHF. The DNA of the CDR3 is TGTGCCTGGAGCCCACGGGGAGGGAGGCGCAATCAGCCCCAGCATTTT.

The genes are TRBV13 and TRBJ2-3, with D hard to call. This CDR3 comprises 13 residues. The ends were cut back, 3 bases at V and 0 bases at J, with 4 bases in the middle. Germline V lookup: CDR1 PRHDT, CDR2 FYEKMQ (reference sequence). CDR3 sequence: CASSFGSTDTQYF. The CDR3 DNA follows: TGTGCCAGCAGCTTCGGTAGCACAGATACGCAGTATTTT.

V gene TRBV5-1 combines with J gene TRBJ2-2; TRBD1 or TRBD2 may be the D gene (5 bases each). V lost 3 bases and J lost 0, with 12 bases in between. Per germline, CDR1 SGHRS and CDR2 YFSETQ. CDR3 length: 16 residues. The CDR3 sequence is CASSWGTVANTGELFF. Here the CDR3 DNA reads TGCGCCAGCAGCTGGGGGACGGTCGCGAACACCGGGGAGCTGTTTTTT.

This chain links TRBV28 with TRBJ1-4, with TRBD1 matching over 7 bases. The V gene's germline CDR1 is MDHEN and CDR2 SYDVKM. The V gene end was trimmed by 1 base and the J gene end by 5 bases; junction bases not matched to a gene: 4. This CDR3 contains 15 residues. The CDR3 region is CASSLLLTGNEKLFF. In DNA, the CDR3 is TGTGCCAGCAGTTTATTACTGACAGGGAATGAAAAACTGTTTTTT.